Each of the 13 T cell receptor beta chains below was sequenced from the same sample in a study of blood T cell repertoires in COVID-19 (dated by TCRdb to about 2020). Preparation of the library involved the immunoSEQ multiplex PCR assay. TCRdb retrieved this table from immuneACCESS and kept in-frame rearrangements only. Not all clones are present; in checked studies, unresolved V genes account for under half, and no reason is known for the remainder. This sample is represented by about 310,000 clones; 87% of them were singletons. 6.5% to 9.5% of the sample is taken by the ten largest. The sequenced sample was peripheral blood. Every receptor here comes from a woman aged 45 to 65 who had recovered from COVID-19.

This chain joins TRBV4-2 and TRBJ2-2; 8 bases align to TRBD1. The CDR3 consists of 16 residues. The ends lost 2 bases at V and 5 bases at J; junction bases unmatched: 7. Germline CDR1 reads LGHNA; CDR2 reads YNFKEQ. CDR3 sequence (DNA): TGTGCCAGCAGCCAAACCGGGACAGGAGGGACCGGGGAGCTGTTTTTT. This sequence encodes CASSQTGTGGTGELFF.

The chain couples TRBV29-1 to TRBJ2-5, with D uncertain. This CDR3 is built from 12 residues. Germline loops: CDR1 SQVTM, CDR2 ANQGSEA. Trimming removed 4 bases at V and 0 bases at J, with 6 bases between. As DNA, the CDR3 is TGCAGCGTTGCACAGAACCAAGAGACCCAGTACTTC. It translates to CSVAQNQETQYF.

This chain joins TRBV28 and TRBJ1-1, with D possibly TRBD1 on 6 matching bases. V was trimmed by 4 bases and J by 4 bases, leaving 13 bases between them. Germline CDR1 and CDR2: MDHEN and SYDVKM. The CDR3 is made up of 14 amino acids. DNA for the CDR3: TGTGCCAGCAGTTCCGACAGGCATAGCACTGAAGCTTTCTTT. Protein product: CASSSDRHSTEAFF. Filled out from reference TRBV28 and TRBJ1-1, the complete variable domain reads DVKVTQSSRYLVKRTGEKVFLECVQDMDHENMFWYRQDPGLGLRLIYFSYDVKMKEKGDIPEGYSVSREKKERFSLILESASTNQTSMYLCASSSDRHSTEAFFGQGTRLTVV.

V gene TRBV7-2 combines with J gene TRBJ2-7, with TRBD2 as a possible D gene (5 bases). V lost 5 bases and J 7 bases, leaving 9 bases between the germline ends. The CDR3 length is 11 residues. CDR1 and CDR2 from the germline V gene are SGHTA and FQGNSA. The CDR3 coding sequence is TGTGCCAGCAGCCGCCCGGGGGAGCAGTACTTC. It codes for CASSRPGEQYF. The full variable domain, with the rest looked up from reference TRBV7-2 and TRBJ2-7, is GAGVSQSPSNKVTEKGKDVELRCDPISGHTALYWYRQSLGQGLEFLIYFQGNSAPDKSGLPSDRFSAERTGGSVSTLTIQRTQQEDSAVYLCASSRPGEQYFGPGTRLTVT.

The rearrangement uses TRBV2 and TRBJ2-6; tentatively, D is TRBD1 (6 bases). The germline gives CDR1 SNHLY, CDR2 FYNNEI. There are 16 residues in the CDR3. V was clipped by 5 bases and J by 3 bases, with 14 bases between them. CDR3 residues: CASSLTGRSGANVLTF. The DNA for the CDR3 is TGTGCCAGCAGTCTGACAGGAAGGAGTGGGGCCAACGTCCTGACTTTC.

The DNA for the CDR3 is TGTGCCAGCAGTTTTAGTGAAGATACGCAGTATTTT. Translation gives CASSFSEDTQYF. The V call is TRBV12-3 or TRBV12-4, the J call TRBJ2-3; no clear D. The V end was cut by 3 bases, the J end by 5 bases, with 6 bases between. The CDR3 is 12 amino acids.

This chain links TRBV7-2 with TRBJ2-1; 16 bases match TRBD2. This CDR3 is built from 16 residues. Germline V gene lookup returns CDR1 SGHTA and CDR2 FQGNSA. Losses at the gene ends were 5 bases for V and 12 bases for J; bases not matched to a gene: 10. This CDR3 is CASSGPGTSGGEGQFF. DNA of the CDR3: TGTGCCAGCAGCGGACCCGGGACTAGCGGGGGGGAGGGGCAGTTCTTC.

This chain uses TRBV10-3 with TRBJ2-1; a weak D match, TRBD2 (6 bases). This CDR3 spans 11 amino acids. V shed 10 bases and J shed 8 bases, with 12 bases lying between them. CDR1 and CDR2 from the germline V gene are ENHRY and SYGVKD. This CDR3 is CATGEEYEQFF. DNA of the CDR3: TGTGCCACCGGGGAGGAGTATGAGCAGTTCTTC.

A few counts support this clone. This chain joins TRBV12-3 or TRBV12-4 and TRBJ2-1; no reliable D call. The CDR3 loop spans 12 amino acids. The V and J ends lost 11 bases and 5 bases respectively, with 13 bases between them. CDR3 sequence (DNA): TGTGCCGCCGCGGCGGATAACAATGAGCAGTTCTTC. This translates into CAAAADNNEQFF.

The rearrangement links TRBV7-2 to TRBJ1-2; D is unclear. Looked up from germline, CDR1 is SGHTA and CDR2 is FQGNSA. Trimming took 5 bases from V and 4 from J, leaving 14 bases between them. The CDR3 consists of 14 residues. The CDR3 coding sequence is TGTGCCAGCAGCCCAGCTGGGGAGGTCTATGGCTACACCTTC. Its translation is CASSPAGEVYGYTF.

This sequence joins TRBV5-6 and TRBJ1-2; 7 bases agree with TRBD1. The CDR3 runs to 12 residues. With V trimmed by 6 bases and J by 8 bases, 7 bases remained unmatched. The germline gives CDR1 SGHDT, CDR2 YYEEEE. This CDR3 is CASKRQGGGYTF. The CDR3, as DNA: TGTGCCAGCAAAAGACAGGGCGGAGGCTACACCTTC.

The gene calls are TRBV5-1 and TRBJ2-7, with 9 bases matching TRBD1. V was pared by 2 bases and J by 0 bases, with 6 bases of the junction left unmatched. The germline gives CDR1 SGHRS, CDR2 YFSETQ. The CDR3 consists of 16 residues. The CDR3: CASSFYGQGSSYEQYF. CDR3 DNA sequence: TGCGCCAGCAGCTTTTATGGACAGGGGAGCTCCTACGAGCAGTACTTC.

This rearrangement joins TRBV11-2 to TRBJ2-1; TRBD1 matches at 7 bases. The germline V gene has CDR1 SGHAT and CDR2 FQNNGV. V gave up 5 bases and J gave up 3 bases; unmatched junction bases: 10. There are 16 residues in the CDR3. CDR3 region: CASSPLTGSLYNEQFF. In DNA form, the CDR3 reads TGTGCCAGCAGCCCGCTGACAGGGTCTCTCTACAATGAGCAGTTCTTC.